These 25 T cell receptor beta chains were sequenced from one sample in a study of blood T cell repertoires in COVID-19. The method was immunoSEQ multiplex PCR; TCRdb's version includes in-frame clones alone and lacks a portion of them. The sample gives about 60,000 clones, about 91% of which show up once; around 5% is in the top ten. The sequencing input was peripheral blood. These TCRs come from a man aged 55 to 70 with acute or convalescent COVID-19.

The count of this clone is one. The chain links TRBV6-4 to TRBJ2-6, with 7 bases matching TRBD2. Looked up from germline, CDR1 is MRHNA and CDR2 is SNTAGT. V lost 0 bases, J lost 2 bases, and 1 base stayed unmatched. This CDR3 has 16 amino acids. The CDR3 spells CASSDSGGAGANVLTF. CDR3 DNA: TGTGCCAGCAGTGACTCGGGGGGGGCTGGGGCCAACGTCCTGACTTTC.

This chain joins TRBV7-3 and TRBJ2-3; 10 positions agree with TRBD2. J was trimmed by 1 base and V by 3 bases; bases with no gene match: 4. Looked up from germline, CDR1 is SGHTA and CDR2 is FQGTGA. CDR3 length equals 16 residues. The CDR3: CASSLTTSGGTDTQYF. CDR3 coding DNA: TGTGCCAGCAGCTTGACTACTAGCGGGGGCACAGATACGCAGTATTTT. Supplemented by reference TRBV7-3 and TRBJ2-3, the full variable domain reads GAGVSQTPSNKVTEKGKYVELRCDPISGHTALYWYRQSLGQGPEFLIYFQGTGAADDSGLPNDRFFAVRPEGSVSTLKIQRTERGDSAVYLCASSLTTSGGTDTQYFGPGTRLTVL.

The V call is TRBV12-2, the J call TRBJ2-7; the DNA was not used to check the table's D call, TRBD2. TRBV12-2 is labeled a pseudogene. The CDR3 covers 16 residues. The CDR3 is CASRLKVSGSHHEQYF. The CDR3 bases are TGTGCAAGTCGCTTAAAAGTTAGCGGGAGTCACCACGAGCAGTACTTC.

J is TRBJ1-5 and V is TRBV6-5, with 8 bases aligning to TRBD1. The CDR3 is made up of 13 amino acids. V was clipped by 8 bases and J by 7 bases; unmatched bases: 7. Looked up from germline, CDR1 is MNHEY and CDR2 is SVGAGI. The CDR3 here is CASRDRGYQPQHF. The CDR3 nucleotides are TGTGCCAGCCGCGACAGGGGCTACCAGCCCCAGCATTTT.

The rearrangement uses TRBV27 and TRBJ1-1; possibly TRBD1 for D (6 bases). This CDR3 spans 15 amino acids. Germline CDR1 MNHEY, CDR2 SMNVEV (reference sequence). The V gene lost 5 bases and the J gene lost 7 bases, with 20 bases spanning the gap. The CDR3 region is CASSPRQAGTNEAFF. In DNA, the CDR3 is TGTGCCAGCAGTCCTAGACAGGCAGGGACGAATGAAGCTTTCTTT.

The V call is TRBV18, the J call TRBJ1-5; 10 nucleotides line up with TRBD1. V was clipped by 3 bases and J by 8 bases; unmatched bases: 7. The CDR3 has 15 residues. Germline V CDR1 and CDR2: KGHSH, LQKENI. The CDR3 spells CASSPGTGASEPQHF. CDR3 nucleotides: TGTGCCAGCTCACCGGGGACAGGGGCCTCGGAGCCCCAGCATTTT.

The chain recombines TRBV7-2 with TRBJ2-3; no reliable D call. The V end lost 2 bases, the J end lost 2 bases, and 5 bases lay between the germline ends. Germline-derived CDR1 and CDR2 are SGHTA and FQGNSA. The CDR3 length is 13 residues. In nucleotides, the CDR3 is TGTGCCAGCAGCTTACTAGTCACAGATACGCAGTATTTT. Protein product: CASSLLVTDTQYF.

The CDR3 DNA reads TGTGCCAGCAGCCCTGCTAGTTGGGAGACCCAGTACTTC. Translated: CASSPASWETQYF. This chain links TRBV7-9 with TRBJ2-5; no firm D call. This CDR3 is 13 amino acids long. In germline, CDR1 is SEHNR, CDR2 FQNEAQ (reference sequence). Trimming took off 5 bases at V and 5 bases at J, with 12 bases between the two ends. The complete variable domain, with remaining parts taken from reference TRBV7-9 and TRBJ2-5, reads DTGVSQNPRHKITKRGQNVTFRCDPISEHNRLYWYRQTLGQGPEFLTYFQNEAQLEKSRLLSDRFSAERPKGSFSTLEIQRTEQGDSAMYLCASSPASWETQYFGPGTRLLVL.

The chain joins TRBV20-1 to TRBJ1-2; D gene uncertain. The CDR3 length is 11 residues. Germline assignment: CDR1 DFQATT and CDR2 SNEGSKA (reference sequence). Trimming left V 3 bases short and J 4 bases short, with 6 bases between. For the CDR3, the DNA is TGCAGTGCTAGTTATCTCTATGGCTACACCTTC. It codes for CSASYLYGYTF.

The gene calls are TRBV5-1 and TRBJ2-4; TRBD2 is a possible D gene (5 bases). The CDR3 runs 17 residues. CDR1 and CDR2 from the germline V gene are SGHRS and YFSETQ. V lost 0 bases and J lost 9, with 22 bases in between. Written as DNA, the CDR3 is TGCGCCAGCAGCTTGGAGAGAGGGTCCTCGGCGGGTGGCATTCAGTACTTC. As protein: CASSLERGSSAGGIQYF. The variable domain in full, completed from reference TRBV5-1 and TRBJ2-4, reads KAGVTQTPRYLIKTRGQQVTLSCSPISGHRSVSWYQQTPGQGLQFLFEYFSETQRNKGNFPGRFSGRQFSNSRSEMNVSTLELGDSALYLCASSLERGSSAGGIQYFGAGTRLSVL.

The chain recombines TRBV5-5 with TRBJ2-7; 8 bases are a match to TRBD1. Germline V gene data show CDR1 as SGHKS and CDR2 as YYEKEE (reference sequence). V was clipped by 2 bases and J by 5 bases; unmatched bases: 6. The CDR3 runs to 14 residues. Here the CDR3 reads CASSFRQGRNEQYF. In nucleotides, the CDR3 is TGTGCCAGCAGCTTCCGACAGGGGAGGAACGAGCAGTACTTC.

The genes are TRBV5-4 and TRBJ2-3; TRBD2 is a possible D gene (6 bases). V shed 4 bases and J shed 2 bases, with 17 bases lying between them. The V gene's germline CDR1 is SGHNT and CDR2 YYREEE (reference sequence). The CDR3 has 16 amino acids. The CDR3 nucleotides read TGTGCCAGCAGCCGAGAGGGAGGCGGGTCCACAGATACGCAGTATTTT. Encoded protein: CASSREGGGSTDTQYF.

The CDR3 DNA follows: TGTGCCAGCAGTTTCTCGGGGGGGAGGAGCAATCAGCCCCAGCATTTT. As protein: CASSFSGGRSNQPQHF. The chain recombines TRBV27 with TRBJ1-5; D might be TRBD1 (5 bases). V was cut by 3 bases and J by 1 base, with 13 bases left in between. The germline gives CDR1 MNHEY, CDR2 SMNVEV (reference sequence). CDR3 size: 16 residues.

The chain carries TRBV6-2 or TRBV6-3 and TRBJ2-1; possible D gene TRBD2, 6 bases. V dropped 2 bases and J dropped 3 bases, with 14 bases sitting between them. The CDR3 contains 16 residues. The germline gives CDR1 MNHEY, CDR2 SVGEGT. As DNA, the CDR3 is TGTGCCAGCAGTTACGGGACTGGAAGGCGCTACAATGAGCAGTTCTTC. It encodes CASSYGTGRRYNEQFF.

The gene calls are TRBV21-1 and TRBJ1-3. TRBV21-1 is a pseudogene locus. This CDR3 contains 16 residues. CDR3 in DNA: TGTGCCAGCAGCAAAGCGCTCTGGAGCTCTGGAAACACCATATATTTT. This sequence encodes CASSKALWSSGNTIYF.

The chain carries TRBV5-1 and TRBJ1-6; possible D gene TRBD1, 6 bases. The CDR3 spans 13 residues. Germline values: CDR1 SGHRS, CDR2 YFSETQ. Trimming left V 3 bases short and J 9 bases short, with 10 bases between. CDR3: CASSSDSSSPLHF. The DNA for the CDR3 is TGCGCCAGCAGCTCGGACAGTTCTTCACCCCTCCACTTT.

This chain uses TRBV12-3 or TRBV12-4 with TRBJ1-1; weak D call: TRBD1 (6 bases). V shed 5 bases and J shed 8 bases, with 12 bases lying between them. This CDR3 region has 12 residues. The DNA for the CDR3 is TGTGCCAGCAGTCACAACAGGGAAGAAGCTTTCTTT. Its translation: CASSHNREEAFF.

V is TRBV5-4 and J is TRBJ2-7; 9 nucleotides match TRBD2. This CDR3 has 14 residues. In germline, CDR1 is SGHNT, CDR2 YYREEE (reference sequence). V shed 4 bases, J shed 6 bases, and the junction held 8 bases outside the gene matches. CDR3 nucleotide sequence: TGTGCCAGCAGCAGGGGACTAGCTTCCCCCGAGCAGTACTTC. Translation: CASSRGLASPEQYF.

This sequence joins TRBV19 and TRBJ1-1, with 11 nucleotides matching TRBD1. This CDR3 is built from 13 residues. J gave up 5 bases and V 6 bases, and 2 bases lay outside the gene matches. Germline V gene data show CDR1 as LNHDA and CDR2 as SQIVND (reference sequence). CDR3 nucleotides: TGTGCCAGTAGCGGACAGGGGGCGACTGAAGCTTTCTTT. It specifies CASSGQGATEAFF.

This chain joins TRBV3-1 (or the pseudogene TRBV3-2) and TRBJ2-3; a weak D match, TRBD2 (6 bases). Trimming removed 3 bases from V and 0 bases from J, with 13 bases in between. The CDR3 extends over 16 amino acids. The germline V gene has CDR1 LGHDT and CDR2 YNNKEL (reference sequence). This CDR3 reads CASSQRGGVSTDTQYF. The DNA of the CDR3 is TGTGCCAGCAGCCAGCGCGGCGGGGTCAGCACAGATACGCAGTATTTT.

The V and J genes are TRBV5-1 and TRBJ1-4, with a tentative D call TRBD1 (6 bases). The CDR3 loop spans 14 amino acids. Between the trimmed V and J ends, which lost 1 base and 8 bases, there was a span of 12 bases. Germline CDR1 reads SGHRS; CDR2 reads YFSETQ. The CDR3 DNA sequence: TGCGCCAGCAGCTTGTCTCAGGGGAAGGAAAAACTGTTTTTT. As protein: CASSLSQGKEKLFF.

The CDR3 nucleotides are TGTGCCAGTAGTATAGAGGGGGGGAGAAACACTGAAGCTTTCTTT. This gives the protein CASSIEGGRNTEAFF. The chain has TRBV19 and TRBJ1-1, with D tentatively TRBD1 (5 bases). Trimming took off 0 bases at V and 2 bases at J, with 10 bases between the two ends. The germline V gene encodes CDR1 LNHDA and CDR2 SQIVND (reference sequence). The CDR3 has 15 amino acids. The variable domain in full, with the rest retrieved from reference TRBV19 and TRBJ1-1, is DGGITQSPKYLFRKEGQNVTLSCEQNLNHDAMYWYRQDPGQGLRLIYYSQIVNDFQKGDIAEGYSVSREKKESFPLTVTSAQKNPTAFYLCASSIEGGRNTEAFFGQGTRLTVV.

The rearrangement joins TRBV18 to TRBJ1-2; D possibly corresponds to TRBD1 (5 bases). This CDR3 is 15 amino acids long. The V end was cut by 2 bases, the J end by 3 bases, with 13 bases between. Germline loops: CDR1 KGHSH, CDR2 LQKENI. The CDR3 sequence is CASSPWQGRDYGYTF. The DNA of the CDR3 is TGTGCCAGCTCACCATGGCAGGGAAGGGACTATGGCTACACCTTC.

The V gene is TRBV19, the J gene TRBJ2-1; 7 positions agree with TRBD1. The trim removed 3 bases at V and 0 bases at J, leaving 11 bases unmatched. CDR3 length equals 18 residues. From germline, CDR1 is LNHDA and CDR2 SQIVND (reference sequence). CDR3 DNA: TGTGCCAGTAGTATGTTGCGAAGGGGGCGAAGCTCCTACAATGAGCAGTTCTTC. It specifies CASSMLRRGRSSYNEQFF. Together with reference TRBV19 and TRBJ2-1, the CDR3 gives the full variable domain: DGGITQSPKYLFRKEGQNVTLSCEQNLNHDAMYWYRQDPGQGLRLIYYSQIVNDFQKGDIAEGYSVSREKKESFPLTVTSAQKNPTAFYLCASSMLRRGRSSYNEQFFGPGTRLTVL.

The rearrangement joins TRBV4-1 to TRBJ2-3; D is uncertain. CDR3 length: 14 amino acids. The V end was cut by 4 bases, the J end by 4 bases, with 12 bases between. The germline CDR1 and CDR2 sequences are MGHRA and YSYEKL. The CDR3 DNA reads as TGCGCCAGCAGCCGAGCTGTAATGGCAGATACGCAGTATTTT. Amino acids: CASSRAVMADTQYF.